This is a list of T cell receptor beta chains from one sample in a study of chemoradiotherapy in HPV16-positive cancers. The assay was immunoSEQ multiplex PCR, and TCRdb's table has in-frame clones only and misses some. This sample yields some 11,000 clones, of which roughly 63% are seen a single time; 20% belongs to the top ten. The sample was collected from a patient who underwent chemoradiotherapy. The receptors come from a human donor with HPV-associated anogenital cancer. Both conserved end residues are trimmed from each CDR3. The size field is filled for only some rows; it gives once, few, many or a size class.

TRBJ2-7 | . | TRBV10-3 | AISGIKDSPTREQY
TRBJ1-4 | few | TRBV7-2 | ASSLAGQANEKLF
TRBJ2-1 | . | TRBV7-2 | ASSYRVGGDHEQF
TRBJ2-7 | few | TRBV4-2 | ASSQEGTGTYEQY
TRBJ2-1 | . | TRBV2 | ASSESAGGRGEQF
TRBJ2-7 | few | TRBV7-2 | ASSLDTGRVSYEQY
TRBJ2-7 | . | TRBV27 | ASSFTGPSYEQY
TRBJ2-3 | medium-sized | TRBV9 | ASSVSGGGADTQY
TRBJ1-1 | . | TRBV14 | ASSLRTGWDTEAF
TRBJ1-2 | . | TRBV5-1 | ASSDGSVYGYT
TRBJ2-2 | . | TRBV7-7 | ASSRFRLRRRGENTGELF
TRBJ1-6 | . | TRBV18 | ASSPNGLSLH
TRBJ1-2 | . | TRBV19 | ASTDRAKGLNYGYT
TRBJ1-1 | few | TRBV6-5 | ASSVTGVTEAF
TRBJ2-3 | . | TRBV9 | ASSVERGTDTQY
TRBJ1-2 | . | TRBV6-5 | ASSYSGPPGGGYT
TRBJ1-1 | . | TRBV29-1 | SASWAQNTEAF
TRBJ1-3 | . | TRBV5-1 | ASSSGGEGNTIY
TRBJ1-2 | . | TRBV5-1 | ASSFTGGAEGYT
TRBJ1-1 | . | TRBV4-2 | ASSQEEGIWSEAF
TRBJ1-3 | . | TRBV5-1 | ASSLGQTTPADTIY
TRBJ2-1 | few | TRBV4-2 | ASSQDPGDNEQF
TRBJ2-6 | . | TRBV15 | ATSRVRTADSGANVLT
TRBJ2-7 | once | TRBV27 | ASSFSAGGGYEQY
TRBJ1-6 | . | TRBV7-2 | ASREGNRGNSPLH
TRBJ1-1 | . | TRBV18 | ASSPSGAGNTEAF
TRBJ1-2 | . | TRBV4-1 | ATGQGTSYT
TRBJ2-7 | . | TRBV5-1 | ASSSSGTYEQY
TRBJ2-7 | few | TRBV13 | ASSRGLPGYEQY
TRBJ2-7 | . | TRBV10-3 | AIRRTETYEQY
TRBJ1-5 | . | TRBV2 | ASTKVGPRQPQH
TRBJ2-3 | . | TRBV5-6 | ASSLLAGASTDTQY
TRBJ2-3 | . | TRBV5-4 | ASSLEGHFSSTDTQY
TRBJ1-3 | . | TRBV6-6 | ASRKTGALSGNTIY
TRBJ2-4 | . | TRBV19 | ASSIGYRGSIAKNIQY
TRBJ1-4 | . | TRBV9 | ASSPGGSREKLF
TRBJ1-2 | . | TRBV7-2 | ASSLSRGPPHGYT
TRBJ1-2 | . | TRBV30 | ACNRRTFYGYT
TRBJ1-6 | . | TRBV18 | ASSPDPPANRYSPLH
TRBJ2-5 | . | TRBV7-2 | ASSLVAGPQETQY
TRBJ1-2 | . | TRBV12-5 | ASGLLGGNYGYT
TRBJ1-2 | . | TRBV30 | AWSGDRGTRGYT
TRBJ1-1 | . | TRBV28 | ASSRVGAAGAF
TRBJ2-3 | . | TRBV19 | ASSKKRGIITDTQY
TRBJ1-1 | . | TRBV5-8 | ASSLVEAF
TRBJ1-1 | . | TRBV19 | ASSQGRTEAF
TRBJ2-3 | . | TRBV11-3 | ASSLGPSTDTQY
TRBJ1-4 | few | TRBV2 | ASSLQGAEEKLF
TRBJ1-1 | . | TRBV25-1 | ASSAVWAGKTEAF
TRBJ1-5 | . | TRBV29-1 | SVSEGGRNQPQH
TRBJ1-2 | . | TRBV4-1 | ASSQDPLRGRLGYGYT
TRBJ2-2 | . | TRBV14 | ASSQPLGYYTGELF
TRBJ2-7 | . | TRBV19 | ASSLIWGPYEQY
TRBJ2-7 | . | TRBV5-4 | ASTLGGGSYEQY